This T cell receptor (beta chain) appears in the sequencing data of a study of CD8+ T cells in alopecia areata (dated by TCRdb to the late 2010s). Regarding the research as a whole: The treated patients, all with moderate-to-severe alopecia areata, were enrolled in an open-label pilot trial of oral tofacitinib given at 5 to 10 mg twice daily. Tofacitinib-treated patients had biopsies at baseline and at 4 and 24 weeks of treatment, with a later scalp biopsy in several patients. Patients stayed on tofacitinib for 6 to 18 months and then had 6 months of follow-up off drug so that delayed response and recurrence could be assessed. Scalp clonality was compared among normal scalp (n=4), patchy alopecia areata scalp (n=8), and alopecia totalis/universalis scalp (n=8). For the treated patients, the SALT score, which quantifies what percentage of scalp surface area is affected, served as the measure of disease severity. Scalp tissue and sorted CD4+ and CD8+ peripheral blood T cells from patchy and totalis/universalis alopecia areata patients and from healthy controls were covered by human TCRbeta sequencing. RNA was obtained with the PAXgene miRNA kit for fixed scalp, the miRNeasy kit for PBMCs, and the RNeasy kit for mouse skin. High-throughput TCRbeta sequencing was used to examine T cell clonal expansion in alopecia areata in both the C3H/HeJ mouse model and human patients. immunoSEQ multiplex PCR using 35 Vbeta forward primers and 13 Jbeta reverse primers was used to amplify TCRbeta CDR3 regions. The full study reports these points: Because the treated cohort was small and had only one nonresponder, larger studies are needed to examine links between baseline CD8+ expansion and response. Unlike mouse skin, where gammadelta T cells dominate, normal human skin contains resident alphabeta T cells that get sequenced too, which complicates analysis of the scalp TCR repertoire. Shared TCR sequences between patients were less evident than in mice, which may be partly attributable to HLA diversity in the patient population. Many expanded lesional clones persisted in scalp and blood during tofacitinib treatment, which may partly explain relapse after stopping treatment. Tofacitinib significantly decreased scalp clonality and the number of expanded CD8+ clones among the top 100 scalp clones. Lesional scalp, especially in alopecia totalis/universalis, showed higher clonality and more expanded CD8+ clones than normal scalp, suggesting antigenic drive.

This clone is a singleton in its sample. Which antigen it targets is not known. No quality values exist for individual bases; no much larger clone is one base distant. Taken from cysteine to phenylalanine, the CDR3 has 14 residues. The only DNA kept is the CDR3, 42 bases in frame from the first base. V drops 5 bases and J drops 1 base, leaving 11 bases in between. Based on the germline V gene, the CDR1 and CDR2 sequences are SGHAT and FQNNGV. The library was produced with the immunoSEQ multiplex PCR assay. RNA was extracted from all samples and reverse transcribed into cDNA, which served as template for TCR sequencing. SuperScript III was used for first-strand cDNA synthesis, primed with a 2:1 mix of oligo-dT and random hexamers. A synthetic immune receptor repertoire was used to assess amplification bias, and residual bias was removed computationally. On the study's bioinformatics: Raw reads were preprocessed to remove errors, and CDR3 was defined by IMGT conventions from the conserved cysteine to phenylalanine. To get clonality, Shannon entropy was normalized by log2 of the number of productive unique TCRs and the result was subtracted from 1. Whether scalp clones were CD4 or CD8 was inferred by matching scalp TCRbeta sequences against CD4 and CD8 repertoires sorted from blood. What TCRdb holds here is the immuneACCESS table cut down to in-frame rearrangements. Part of the clones is not present; checked against another copy, under half of the missing clones reflect an unresolved V gene, and the others are unexplained. The V and J calls and clone size are taken from that table; D and trimming were inferred from the DNA. This sample is represented by about 250,000 clones; around 64% of them were singletons. The ten top clones hold more than 0.85% of the sample.

This specimen's treatment or condition label, interpreted: oral pan-JAK inhibitor, 5-10 mg twice daily. Peripheral blood and lesional scalp punch biopsies were obtained from patients with alopecia areata. After PBMCs were isolated by density centrifugation and stained for CD3, CD4 and CD8, a FACSAria was used to sort CD4+ and CD8+ T cells. Here the chain combines TRBV11-2 and TRBJ1-1, with TRBD1 as a weak D call on 6 bases. The specimen was CD4+ T cells sorted from blood, collected around week 53, from a patient treated with tofacitinib. The receptor was isolated from a human donor with alopecia areata. At the DNA level, the sequence is TGTGCCAGCAGCCCTAGGGGGAGGAACACTGAAGCTTTCTTT. Translation gives CASSPRGRNTEAFF.